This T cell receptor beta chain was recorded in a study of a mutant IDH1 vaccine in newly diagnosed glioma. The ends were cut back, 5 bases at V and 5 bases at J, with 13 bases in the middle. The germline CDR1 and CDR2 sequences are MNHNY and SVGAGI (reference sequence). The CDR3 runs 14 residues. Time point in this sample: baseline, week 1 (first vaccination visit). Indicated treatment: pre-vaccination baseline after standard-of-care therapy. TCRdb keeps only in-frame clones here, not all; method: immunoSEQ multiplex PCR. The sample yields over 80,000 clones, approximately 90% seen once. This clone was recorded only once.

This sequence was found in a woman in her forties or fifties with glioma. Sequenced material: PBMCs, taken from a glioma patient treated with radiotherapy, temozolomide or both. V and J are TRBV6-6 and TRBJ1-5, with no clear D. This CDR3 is CASSPGGVDQPQHF. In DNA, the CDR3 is TGTGCCAGCAGTCCCGGTGGGGTTGATCAGCCCCAGCATTTT.